The next 25 T cell receptor beta chains were all read from a single sample in a study of Ad26.COV2.S vaccination and SARS-CoV-2 variants. Measured with immunoSEQ multiplex PCR; TCRdb has only the in-frame clones, and not every one. The data show roughly 300,000 clones, with approximately 86% seen just once and around a tenth held by the top ten. As for treatment: around 19 received Ad26.COV2.S at low or high dose, single or two shots; about 5 received placebo; per-sample allocation not given. Material that was analyzed had been drawn on day 63 after the first vaccine or placebo injection. Here the sequenced sample was peripheral blood, taken in a trial of Ad26.COV2.S vaccine versus placebo. The receptors shown here come from a person between 18 and 60 years old who received the Ad26.COV2.S COVID-19 vaccine or a placebo.

The rearrangement joins TRBV4-1 to TRBJ2-4, with D possibly being TRBD2 (5 bases). This CDR3 region has 17 residues. V shed 1 base and J shed 1 base, with 14 bases lying between them. Germline lookup yields CDR1 MGHRA and CDR2 YSYEKL. The CDR3 DNA is TGCGCCAGCAGCCAAGTTTCTGAGGGCCGCGCCAAAAACATTCAGTACTTC. It codes for CASSQVSEGRAKNIQYF.

The chain carries TRBV7-8 and TRBJ1-4, with D unresolved. Looked up from germline, CDR1 is SGHVS and CDR2 is FQNEAQ. V was pared by 4 bases and J by 3 bases, with 18 bases between. This CDR3 is 17 amino acids long. CDR3 in DNA: TGTGCCAGCAGCTCTACAATCGGGCGGACCTCTAATGAAAAACTGTTTTTT. Protein product: CASSSTIGRTSNEKLFF. The full variable domain, rest sourced from reference TRBV7-8 and TRBJ1-4, is GAGVSQSPRYKVAKRGQDVALRCDPISGHVSLFWYQQALGQGPEFLTYFQNEAQLDKSGLPSDRFFAERPEGSVSTLKIQRTQQEDSAVYLCASSSTIGRTSNEKLFFGSGTQLSVL.

The chain uses TRBV4-2 and TRBJ2-7, with 8 bases aligning to TRBD2. The junction had 5 bases not matched to a gene; V was cut back by 0 bases and J by 7 bases. The CDR3 spans 14 residues. CDR1 is LGHNA and CDR2 is YNFKEQ in the germline V gene. CDR3 nucleotides: TGTGCCAGCAGCCAAGATGGACGGGGGGGAGAGCAGTACTTC. It translates to CASSQDGRGGEQYF.

The chain joins TRBV4-1 to TRBJ1-5, with D unresolved. V lost 4 bases, J lost 3 bases, and 10 bases lay in between. The V gene's germline CDR1 is MGHRA and CDR2 YSYEKL. This CDR3 contains 14 residues. This chain's CDR3 is CASSPNRLNQPQHF. In nucleotides, the CDR3 is TGCGCCAGCAGCCCTAATAGGCTCAATCAGCCCCAGCATTTT.

The V and J genes are TRBV7-2 and TRBJ2-5; no reliable D call. V was trimmed by 5 bases and J by 5 bases, leaving 18 bases between them. CDR1 SGHTA and CDR2 FQGNSA come from the germline V gene. The CDR3 consists of 15 residues. The CDR3 bases are TGTGCCAGCAGCCCTTACCCCCCGGAAAGCGAGACCCAGTACTTC. Protein: CASSPYPPESETQYF.

The genes are TRBV5-4 and TRBJ2-5, with TRBD2 matching 7 bases. CDR1 and CDR2 (germline): SGHNT, YYREEE (reference sequence). The CDR3 has 16 amino acids. The V segment lost 3 bases and the J segment 1 base; nucleotides outside the gene matches: 9. This chain's CDR3 is CASSYASGGGQETQYF. The DNA for the CDR3 is TGTGCCAGCAGCTACGCTAGCGGAGGTGGCCAAGAGACCCAGTACTTC.

The V call is TRBV6-5, the J call TRBJ2-3, with 11 positions matching TRBD2. Germline V gene lookup returns CDR1 MNHEY and CDR2 SVGAGI. This CDR3 spans 14 amino acids. V gave up 9 bases and J gave up 5 bases; unmatched junction bases: 7. The CDR3 is CASRSGRVEDTQYF. As DNA, the CDR3 is TGTGCCAGTCGTAGCGGGAGGGTGGAAGATACGCAGTATTTT.

V and J are TRBV2 and TRBJ1-1; possible D gene TRBD1, 5 bases. V was pared by 10 bases and J by 1 base, with 19 bases between. Germline V lookup: CDR1 SNHLY, CDR2 FYNNEI. This CDR3 has 15 amino acids. The CDR3: CATRGEGFRNTEAFF. In nucleotides, the CDR3 is TGTGCCACCCGAGGGGAGGGGTTTAGGAACACTGAAGCTTTCTTT.

A single count supports this clone. V is TRBV7-9 and J is TRBJ2-3; possibly TRBD1 or TRBD2 for D (5 bases each). V was clipped by 5 bases and J by 4 bases, with 10 bases between them. The germline V gene encodes CDR1 SEHNR and CDR2 FQNEAQ (reference sequence). This CDR3 is 13 amino acids long. In DNA form, the CDR3 reads TGTGCCAGCAGCGGGGGTAGGGCAGATACGCAGTATTTT. Its translation: CASSGGRADTQYF.

CDR3 amino acids: CASRREGEAFF. For the CDR3, the DNA is TGTGCCAGCAGAAGGGAAGGGGAAGCTTTCTTT. V usage is TRBV2 and J usage is TRBJ1-1, with D uncertain. CDR1 is SNHLY, CDR2 FYNNEI, per germline. This CDR3 comprises 11 residues. V was pared by 6 bases and J by 8 bases, with 10 bases between.

As regards this clone: This is likely a read error, given that the CDR3 carries no conserved phenylalanine or tryptophan at its end. The DNA is left out, because the CDR3 cannot be placed on it with certainty; the CDR3 is given as TCRdb lists it. CDR3 residues: CASSVGTSFVSG. V gene TRBV2 combines with J gene TRBJ2-7; no check of the table's D call, TRBD2, against the DNA was made. The CDR3 adds up to 12 amino acids, both ends counted. The germline V gene has CDR1 SNHLY and CDR2 FYNNEI.

This clone was seen just once. The CDR3 DNA reads TGCGCCAGCAGTTTACCGGGACATCCCTACGAGCAGTACTTC. Residues: CASSLPGHPYEQYF. This chain connects TRBV4-1 to TRBJ2-7; D perhaps matches TRBD1 (6 bases). Per the germline V gene, CDR1 is MGHRA and CDR2 is YSYEKL. The CDR3 sequence is 14 residues long. With 6 bases removed from V and 2 bases from J, the gap between germline ends came to 14 bases.

The CDR3 reads CASGLSSDGYTF. CDR3 DNA: TGTGCTAGTGGTTTGTCCAGCGATGGCTACACCTTC. The rearrangement uses TRBV12-5 and TRBJ1-2; the D is unclear. The V and J ends lost 2 bases and 6 bases respectively, with 7 bases between them. The length of the CDR3 is 12 residues. CDR1 is LGHNT, CDR2 FRNRAP, per germline.

The sample holds a few counts of this clone. V gene TRBV7-2 combines with J gene TRBJ2-7; D uncertain. The CDR3 is 13 residues long. CDR1 and CDR2 (germline): SGHTA, FQGNSA. Trimming removed 5 bases at V and 4 bases at J, with 12 bases between. The DNA for the CDR3 is TGTGCCAGCAGCCCACAACAAGATTACGAGCAGTACTTC. This encodes CASSPQQDYEQYF.

The chain employs TRBV15 and TRBJ2-7; 8 bases align to TRBD2. This CDR3 contains 14 residues. CDR1 and CDR2 (germline): LNHNV, YYDKDF (reference sequence). Trimming removed 0 bases from V and 3 bases from J; junction bases left unmatched: 1. The CDR3 bases are TGTGCCACCAGCAGAGAAGCGGGGGTCTACGAGCAGTACTTC. It specifies CATSREAGVYEQYF.

The CDR3 loop reads CASSQLAYGSEQFF. In DNA form, the CDR3 reads TGTGCCAGCAGCCAGTTAGCGTACGGGAGTGAGCAGTTCTTC. The V and J genes are TRBV4-2 and TRBJ2-1; a possible D gene is TRBD2 (6 bases). Germline V gene data show CDR1 as LGHNA and CDR2 as YNFKEQ. Trimming took 3 bases from V and 9 from J, leaving 15 bases between them. The length of the CDR3 is 14 residues.

This clone was recorded a few times. The rearrangement joins TRBV7-9 to TRBJ2-1; either TRBD1 or TRBD2 may supply D (5 bases each). Per the germline V gene, CDR1 is SEHNR and CDR2 is FQNEAQ (reference sequence). With 8 bases removed from V and 4 bases from J, the gap between germline ends came to 12 bases. The CDR3 has 13 amino acids. The CDR3 DNA sequence: TGTGCCAGCGTCCGAGGGGCGTACAATGAGCAGTTCTTC. Its translation is CASVRGAYNEQFF.

The chain has TRBV29-1 and TRBJ2-7, with 12 bases identical to TRBD2. Per the germline V gene, CDR1 is SQVTM and CDR2 is ANQGSEA. The J segment lost 5 bases and the V segment lost 7 bases, leaving 9 bases of the junction unmatched. This CDR3 has 14 amino acids. CDR3 in DNA: TGCAGCGCTCGGACTAGCGGGGCCAAAAACGAGCAGTACTTC. Translation gives CSARTSGAKNEQYF.

V and J are TRBV6-5 and TRBJ1-2, with TRBD1 as a possible D gene (6 bases). The CDR3 has 14 amino acids. CDR1 MNHEY and CDR2 SVGAGI come from the germline V gene. Trimming left V 0 bases short and J 7 bases short, with 12 bases between. The CDR3 loop reads CASSYSDRKFGYTF. The CDR3 DNA is TGTGCCAGCAGTTACTCAGACAGGAAATTTGGCTACACCTTC.

The chain joins TRBV27 to TRBJ2-2, with D possibly matching TRBD2 (5 bases). Per the germline V gene, CDR1 is MNHEY and CDR2 is SMNVEV (reference sequence). The V gene lost 3 bases and the J gene lost 0 bases, with 11 bases spanning the gap. The CDR3 has 16 residues. The CDR3 nucleotides are TGTGCCAGCAGTTTTGAGCGGTTCGCGAACACCGGGGAGCTGTTTTTT. This gives the protein CASSFERFANTGELFF.

The count of this clone is one. The chain uses TRBV9 and TRBJ2-1; tentatively, D is TRBD1 or TRBD2 (5 bases each). CDR3 size: 13 residues. Trimming took off 4 bases at V and 10 bases at J, with 15 bases between the two ends. CDR1 is SGDLS, CDR2 YYNGEE, per germline. In DNA, the CDR3 is TGTGCCAGCAGCCCCGCAGGGAGTCCGGAGCAGTTCTTC. Encoded protein: CASSPAGSPEQFF. Filled out from reference TRBV9 and TRBJ2-1, the complete variable domain reads DSGVTQTPKHLITATGQRVTLRCSPRSGDLSVYWYQQSLDQGLQFLIQYYNGEERAKGNILERFSAQQFPDLHSELNLSSLELGDSALYFCASSPAGSPEQFFGPGTRLTVL.

The genes are TRBV6-5 and TRBJ2-7; no reliable D call. The CDR3 spans 13 residues. V lost 0 bases to trimming and J lost 4 bases, with 7 bases between them. CDR1 and CDR2 from the germline V gene are MNHEY and SVGAGI. As DNA, the CDR3 is TGTGCCAGCAGTTACTCTCCAACTTACGAGCAGTACTTC. Translating it yields CASSYSPTYEQYF.

This clone was recorded once. The rearrangement links TRBV11-2 to TRBJ1-1, with TRBD1 as a possible D gene (5 bases). The CDR3 sequence is 15 residues long. Trimming took off 0 bases at V and 0 bases at J, with 8 bases between the two ends. Germline lookup yields CDR1 SGHAT and CDR2 FQNNGV. In DNA, the CDR3 is TGTGCCAGCAGCTTAGACAGGGCGGTGAACACTGAAGCTTTCTTT. This encodes CASSLDRAVNTEAFF.

The rearrangement joins TRBV5-1 to TRBJ2-1; a possible D gene is TRBD2 (6 bases). The CDR3 has 15 residues. Trimming stripped 0 bases from V and 10 bases from J, with 17 bases between. Germline V gives CDR1 SGHRS, CDR2 YFSETQ. For the CDR3, the DNA is TGCGCCAGCAGCTTGGAAAGACGGGAGATGGGGGAGCAGTTCTTC. This gives the protein CASSLERREMGEQFF. Drawing the rest from reference TRBV5-1 and TRBJ2-1, the complete variable domain is KAGVTQTPRYLIKTRGQQVTLSCSPISGHRSVSWYQQTPGQGLQFLFEYFSETQRNKGNFPGRFSGRQFSNSRSEMNVSTLELGDSALYLCASSLERREMGEQFFGPGTRLTVL.

The chain is built from TRBV28 and TRBJ1-1; weak D call: TRBD1 (6 bases). The CDR3 covers 16 residues. The V end was cut by 6 bases, the J end by 6 bases, with 23 bases between. Germline V gene data show CDR1 as MDHEN and CDR2 as SYDVKM. CDR3 bases: TGTGCCAGCAGCATACAACAGGGAGTTCTAGGTCCTGAAGCTTTCTTT. It encodes CASSIQQGVLGPEAFF.